This is a list of T cell receptor beta chains from one sample in a study of cytomegalovirus exposure and HLA in healthy donors. The table came from immunoSEQ multiplex PCR; TCRdb's copy has only in-frame clones and leaves some out. The data hold approximately 190,000 clones, with 65% to 85% observed a single time. Material for sequencing was PBMCs. These TCRs come from a boy aged 2 to 9 in good health and CMV-seronegative. Both conserved end residues are part of each CDR3. Fields, in order: V gene, clone size, CDR3 protein. Not every row has a clone size; where given, it reads once, few, many or a size class.

v_call: TRBV29-1; clone_size: .; cdr3_aa: CSVANRSYEQYF
v_call: TRBV4-2; clone_size: .; cdr3_aa: CASSQDPGPVQPQHF
v_call: TRBV9; clone_size: .; cdr3_aa: CASSVVSQGLESEAFF
v_call: TRBV9; clone_size: .; cdr3_aa: CASSARDSAGAGANVLTF
v_call: TRBV2; clone_size: .; cdr3_aa: CASSDRQRESETQYF
v_call: TRBV7-9; clone_size: .; cdr3_aa: CASSLGGGYNEQFF
v_call: TRBV6-6; clone_size: .; cdr3_aa: CASSLAGGEETQYF
v_call: TRBV7-9; clone_size: .; cdr3_aa: CASSLGTSGQETQYF
v_call: TRBV6-4; clone_size: .; cdr3_aa: CASSDGQAGNEQFF
v_call: TRBV30; clone_size: .; cdr3_aa: CAWGRTSRTDTQYF
v_call: TRBV30; clone_size: few; cdr3_aa: CAWSVGAETQYF
v_call: TRBV4-1; clone_size: .; cdr3_aa: CASSPNIWPDRDYGYTF
v_call: TRBV12-5; clone_size: few; cdr3_aa: CASGLGGFAKFF
v_call: TRBV11-2; clone_size: .; cdr3_aa: CASSPGDRARTEAFF
v_call: TRBV7-8; clone_size: .; cdr3_aa: CASSLAGGAYSPLHF
v_call: TRBV18; clone_size: .; cdr3_aa: CASSRTGYNQPQHF
v_call: TRBV29-1; clone_size: .; cdr3_aa: CSVALLQGSGNTIYF
v_call: TRBV11-2; clone_size: .; cdr3_aa: CASRNQGYTGELFF
v_call: TRBV2; clone_size: .; cdr3_aa: CASRDGLAGVKNIQYF
v_call: TRBV2; clone_size: .; cdr3_aa: CASSILAGEPLSTDTQYF
v_call: TRBV4-3; clone_size: .; cdr3_aa: CASSQDRGGNYGYTF
v_call: TRBV5-1; clone_size: .; cdr3_aa: CASSGLSGEQFF
v_call: TRBV10-3; clone_size: .; cdr3_aa: CAISEYKTGEYEKLFF
v_call: TRBV6-5; clone_size: .; cdr3_aa: CASSSATGPPEKLFF
v_call: TRBV27; clone_size: .; cdr3_aa: CASSLWGGDGYTF
v_call: TRBV7-9; clone_size: few; cdr3_aa: CASSLEQGKNGYTF
v_call: TRBV5-1; clone_size: .; cdr3_aa: CASSYRGEITEAFF
v_call: TRBV9; clone_size: few; cdr3_aa: CASSVGRGGGGELFF
v_call: TRBV7-2; clone_size: .; cdr3_aa: CASSLGRPGAGVRETQYF
v_call: TRBV27; clone_size: .; cdr3_aa: CASRLTGGGTEAFF
v_call: TRBV6-6; clone_size: few; cdr3_aa: CASSPGGGSGGYTF
v_call: TRBV5-1; clone_size: .; cdr3_aa: CASSLGQRNTEAFF
v_call: TRBV7-9; clone_size: .; cdr3_aa: CASSLGGRYYGYTF
v_call: TRBV4-1; clone_size: .; cdr3_aa: CASSQVQYLEAFF
v_call: TRBV7-2; clone_size: .; cdr3_aa: CASSLGGLAGSGANVLTF
v_call: TRBV19; clone_size: .; cdr3_aa: CASRATGSNQPQHF
v_call: TRBV29-1; clone_size: .; cdr3_aa: CSVEVSGGGGEKLFF
v_call: TRBV11-1; clone_size: .; cdr3_aa: CASSRGAGYQETQYF
v_call: TRBV4-3; clone_size: .; cdr3_aa: CASSQTVPGNTIYF
v_call: TRBV19; clone_size: .; cdr3_aa: CASSFYSGTGNGYTF
v_call: TRBV6-1; clone_size: once; cdr3_aa: CASSFRGANVLTF
v_call: TRBV2; clone_size: .; cdr3_aa: CASSGAGGRTEAFF
v_call: TRBV6-6; clone_size: .; cdr3_aa: CASSPGPEQYF
v_call: TRBV27; clone_size: once; cdr3_aa: CASSRQGTNTEAFF
v_call: TRBV6-6; clone_size: .; cdr3_aa: CASTGAGQETQYF
v_call: TRBV5-1; clone_size: once; cdr3_aa: CASSLLAHDNEQFF
v_call: TRBV14; clone_size: .; cdr3_aa: CASSHRGTHTDTQYF
v_call: TRBV4-1; clone_size: .; cdr3_aa: CASSQVTGSYEQYF
v_call: TRBV19; clone_size: .; cdr3_aa: CASSMRGLAGGSSYNEQFF
v_call: TRBV4-3; clone_size: .; cdr3_aa: CASSQVYAWGVTNTEAFF
v_call: TRBV27; clone_size: once; cdr3_aa: CASSDSKSEAFF
v_call: TRBV7-3; clone_size: .; cdr3_aa: CASSTLAGGSDTQYF
v_call: TRBV6-5; clone_size: few; cdr3_aa: CASSYGGAPYNEQFF
v_call: TRBV2; clone_size: .; cdr3_aa: CASRGDSTYEQYF
v_call: TRBV7-3; clone_size: few; cdr3_aa: CASSAGGSAKNIQYF